Following are 6 T cell receptor beta chains from one sample sequenced in a study of blood T cells in healthy people across ages. The authors ran a second PCR of roughly 6 to 12 cycles using a sample-barcoded 5' primer and a J-beta primer mix. TCRdb re-called the 5' RACE reads with MiXCR, one entry per CDR3 protein. Of approximately 770,000 distinct CDR3 sequences listed, 55% to 70% are singletons. The sample taken for sequencing was blood. These receptor sequences come from a young man in good health.

This clonotype appeared once. The chain links TRBV7-9 to TRBJ2-5; 9 bases are a match to TRBD1. V shed 5 bases and J 12 bases; nucleotides not matched to a gene: 10. The germline gives CDR1 SEHNR, CDR2 FQNEAQ (reference sequence). CDR3 size: 13 residues. The DNA of the CDR3 is TGTGCCAGCAGCCTCAACACAGGGGGCCAGGAGTACTTC. Protein: CASSLNTGGQEYF. Full variable domain (outside the CDR3, taken from reference TRBV7-9 and TRBJ2-5): DTGVSQNPRHKITKRGQNVTFRCDPISEHNRLYWYRQTLGQGPEFLTYFQNEAQLEKSRLLSDRFSAERPKGSFSTLEIQRTEQGDSAMYLCASSLNTGGQEYFGPGTRLLVL.

The V gene is TRBV5-1, the J gene TRBJ1-1; 11 bases are a match to TRBD1. The CDR3 has 16 residues. The V segment lost 3 bases and the J segment 3 bases; nucleotides outside the gene matches: 7. In germline, CDR1 is SGHRS, CDR2 YFSETQ. CDR3 loop: CASSSGQGAPHTEAFF. In DNA form, the CDR3 reads TGCGCCAGCAGCTCCGGACAGGGGGCTCCTCACACTGAAGCTTTCTTT.

The chain employs TRBV5-1 and TRBJ2-5, with 10 positions matching TRBD2. The CDR3 covers 15 residues. CDR1 and CDR2 (germline): SGHRS, YFSETQ. V gave up 5 bases and J gave up 2 bases; unmatched junction bases: 6. CDR3 nucleotides: TGCGCCAGCAGTTCTAGCGGGGGCCTACAAGAGACCCAGTACTTC. Its translation is CASSSSGGLQETQYF.

The V call is TRBV5-6, the J call TRBJ2-1; weak D call: TRBD1 (5 bases). V shed 6 bases and J shed 8 bases, with 12 bases lying between them. The CDR3 sequence is 12 residues long. Germline assignment: CDR1 SGHDT and CDR2 YYEEEE. Written as DNA, the CDR3 is TGTGCCAGCACCTGGGGCAGCTATGAGCAGTTCTTC. It is translated as CASTWGSYEQFF.

This chain uses TRBV6-6 with TRBJ2-1, with 9 bases lining up with TRBD1. The CDR3 runs 15 residues. The V and J ends lost 6 bases and 5 bases, in that order; junction bases with no gene match: 8. CDR1 is MNHNY, CDR2 SVGAGI, per germline (reference sequence). The CDR3 loop reads CASSTDRGANNEQFF. The CDR3, as DNA: TGTGCCAGCAGCACAGACAGGGGGGCTAACAATGAGCAGTTCTTC.

The rearrangement joins TRBV5-6 to TRBJ2-7; no reliable D call. CDR3 size: 11 residues. The germline V and J ends were trimmed by 3 bases and 6 bases, with 7 bases remaining between them. Germline V gene data show CDR1 as SGHDT and CDR2 as YYEEEE. In DNA, the CDR3 is TGTGCCAGCAGCTCTCAAACCGAGCAGTACTTC. Its translation: CASSSQTEQYF.